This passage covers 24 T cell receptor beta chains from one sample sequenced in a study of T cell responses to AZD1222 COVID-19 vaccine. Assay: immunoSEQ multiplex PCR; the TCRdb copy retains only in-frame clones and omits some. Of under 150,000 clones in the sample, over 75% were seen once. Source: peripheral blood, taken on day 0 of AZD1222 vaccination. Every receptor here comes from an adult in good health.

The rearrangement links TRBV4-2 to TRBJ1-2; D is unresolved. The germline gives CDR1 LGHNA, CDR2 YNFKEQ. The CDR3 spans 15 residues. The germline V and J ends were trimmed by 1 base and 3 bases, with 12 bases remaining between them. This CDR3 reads CASSQGEGYDYGYTF. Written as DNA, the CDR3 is TGTGCCAGCAGCCAAGGCGAGGGCTACGACTATGGCTACACCTTC.

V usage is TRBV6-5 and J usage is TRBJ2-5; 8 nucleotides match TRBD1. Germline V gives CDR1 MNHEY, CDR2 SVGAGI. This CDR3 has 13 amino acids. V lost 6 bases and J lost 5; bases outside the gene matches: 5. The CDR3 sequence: CASSRTGLETQYF. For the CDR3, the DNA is TGTGCCAGCAGCCGGACAGGGTTGGAGACCCAGTACTTC.

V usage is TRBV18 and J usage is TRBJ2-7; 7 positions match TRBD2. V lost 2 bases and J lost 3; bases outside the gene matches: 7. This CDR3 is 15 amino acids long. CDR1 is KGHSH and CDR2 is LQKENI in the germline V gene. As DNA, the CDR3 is TGTGCCAGCTCACCAGGGGGGGGGACTCTCTACGAGCAGTACTTC. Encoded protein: CASSPGGGTLYEQYF.

In nucleotides, the CDR3 is TGTGCCAGCAGCTTAATAAGGTCCCCGCCTAACTATGGCTACACCTTC. It codes for CASSLIRSPPNYGYTF. V is TRBV7-4 and J is TRBJ1-2, with D uncertain. This CDR3 has 16 amino acids. Trimming took 2 bases from V and 0 from J, leaving 13 bases between them. Germline CDR1 is SGHVT and CDR2 is SQSDAQ.

The CDR3 DNA reads TGTGCCAGCAGCCCGGGGACAGGCGTAGGGGAGACCCAGTACTTC. It translates to CASSPGTGVGETQYF. V gene TRBV7-6 combines with J gene TRBJ2-5, with 8 bases that match TRBD1. Germline trimming cut 5 bases from V and 5 bases from J; bases unmatched to any gene: 10. The V gene's germline CDR1 is SGHVS and CDR2 FNYEAQ. CDR3 length: 15 residues.

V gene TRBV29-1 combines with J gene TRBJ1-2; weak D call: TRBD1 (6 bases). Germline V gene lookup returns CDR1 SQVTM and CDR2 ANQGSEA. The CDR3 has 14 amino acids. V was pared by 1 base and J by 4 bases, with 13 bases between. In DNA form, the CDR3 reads TGCAGCGTTGAAGGGGGGCCCACCATCTATGGCTACACCTTC. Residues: CSVEGGPTIYGYTF.

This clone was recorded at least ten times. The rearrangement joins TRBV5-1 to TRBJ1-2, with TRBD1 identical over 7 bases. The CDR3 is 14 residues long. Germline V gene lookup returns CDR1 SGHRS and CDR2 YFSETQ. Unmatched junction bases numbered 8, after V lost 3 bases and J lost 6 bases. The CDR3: CASSSPGQLNGYTF. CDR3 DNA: TGCGCCAGCAGCTCGCCGGGACAGTTAAATGGCTACACCTTC.

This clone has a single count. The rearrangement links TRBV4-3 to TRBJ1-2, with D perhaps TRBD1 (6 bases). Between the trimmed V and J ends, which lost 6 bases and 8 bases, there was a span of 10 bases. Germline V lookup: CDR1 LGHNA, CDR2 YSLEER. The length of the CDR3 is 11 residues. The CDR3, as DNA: TGCGCCAGCAGGTCTACAGGGGGCTACACCTTC. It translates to CASRSTGGYTF.

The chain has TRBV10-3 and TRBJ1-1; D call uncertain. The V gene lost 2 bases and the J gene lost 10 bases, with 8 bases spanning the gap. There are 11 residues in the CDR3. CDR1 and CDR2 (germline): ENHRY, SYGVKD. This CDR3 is CAISEGGVAFF. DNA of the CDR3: TGTGCCATCAGTGAGGGCGGGGTAGCTTTCTTT.

Here the CDR3 DNA reads TGTGCCAGCAGCCAAGACAGGTTTGACAATCAGCCCCAGCATTTT. This codes for CASSQDRFDNQPQHF. This chain uses TRBV7-8 with TRBJ1-5, with a weak D call TRBD1 (6 bases). The V gene's germline CDR1 is SGHVS and CDR2 FQNEAQ. The V and J ends lost 5 bases and 3 bases respectively, with 14 bases between them. The CDR3 runs to 15 residues.

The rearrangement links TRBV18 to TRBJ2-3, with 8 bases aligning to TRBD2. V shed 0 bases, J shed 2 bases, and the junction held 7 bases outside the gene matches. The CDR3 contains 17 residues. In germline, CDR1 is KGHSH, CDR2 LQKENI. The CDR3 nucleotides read TGTGCCAGCTCACCACCGCGGGGGGCGATGCCCACAGATACGCAGTATTTT. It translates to CASSPPRGAMPTDTQYF. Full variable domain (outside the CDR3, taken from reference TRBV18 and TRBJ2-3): NAGVMQNPRHLVRRRGQEARLRCSPMKGHSHVYWYRQLPEEGLKFMVYLQKENIIDESGMPKERFSAEFPKEGPSILRIQQVVRGDSAAYFCASSPPRGAMPTDTQYFGPGTRLTVL.

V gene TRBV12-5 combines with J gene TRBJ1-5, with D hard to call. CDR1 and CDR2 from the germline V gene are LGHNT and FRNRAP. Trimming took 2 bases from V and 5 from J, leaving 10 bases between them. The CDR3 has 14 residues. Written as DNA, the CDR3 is TGTGCTAGTGGTTTGTTCCCCCACGATCAGCCCCAGCATTTT. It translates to CASGLFPHDQPQHF.

The CDR3 protein is CASSSYTREYNEQFF. The CDR3 DNA reads TGTGCCAGCAGTTCCTATACTAGAGAGTACAATGAGCAGTTCTTC. V and J are TRBV6-5 and TRBJ2-1; D perhaps matches TRBD2 (5 bases). This CDR3 has 15 residues. The germline V and J ends were trimmed by 4 bases and 4 bases, with 14 bases remaining between them. Germline V gives CDR1 MNHEY, CDR2 SVGAGI.

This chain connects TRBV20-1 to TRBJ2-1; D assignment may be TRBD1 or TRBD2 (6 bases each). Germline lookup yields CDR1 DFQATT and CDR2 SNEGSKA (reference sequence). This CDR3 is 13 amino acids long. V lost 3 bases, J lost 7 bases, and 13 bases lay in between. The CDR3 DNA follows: TGCAGTGCTAGTTCCGGGGGCTCGAATGAGCAGTTCTTC. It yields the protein CSASSGGSNEQFF.

CDR3 amino acids: CASTQPGSNYGYTF. CDR3 nucleotide sequence: TGTGCCAGCACCCAGCCGGGTTCCAATTATGGCTACACCTTC. V gene TRBV6-6 combines with J gene TRBJ1-2, with no clear D. Trimming removed 7 bases from V and 5 bases from J, with 17 bases in between. Germline CDR1 reads MNHNY; CDR2 reads SVGAGI (reference sequence). The CDR3 extends over 14 amino acids.

CDR3 amino acids: CASSMGSGGLRTGETQYF. As DNA, the CDR3 is TGCGCCAGCAGCATGGGCAGCGGGGGGCTTCGTACGGGAGAGACCCAGTACTTC. This chain links TRBV5-1 with TRBJ2-5; 9 positions match TRBD2. Germline V gene sequence: CDR1 SGHRS, CDR2 YFSETQ. V dropped 4 bases and J dropped 4; count of bases not matched to a gene: 17. The CDR3 is made up of 18 amino acids.

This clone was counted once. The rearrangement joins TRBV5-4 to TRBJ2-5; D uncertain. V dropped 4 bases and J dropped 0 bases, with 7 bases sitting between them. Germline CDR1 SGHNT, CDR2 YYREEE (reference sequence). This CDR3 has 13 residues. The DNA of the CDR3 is TGTGCCAGCAGCCCCGCCGACCAAGAGACCCAGTACTTC. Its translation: CASSPADQETQYF.

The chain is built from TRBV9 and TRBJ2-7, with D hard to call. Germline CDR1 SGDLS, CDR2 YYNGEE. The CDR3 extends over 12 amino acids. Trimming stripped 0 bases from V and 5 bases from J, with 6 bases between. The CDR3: CASSVAGNEQYF. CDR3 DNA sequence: TGTGCCAGCAGCGTAGCGGGCAACGAGCAGTACTTC.

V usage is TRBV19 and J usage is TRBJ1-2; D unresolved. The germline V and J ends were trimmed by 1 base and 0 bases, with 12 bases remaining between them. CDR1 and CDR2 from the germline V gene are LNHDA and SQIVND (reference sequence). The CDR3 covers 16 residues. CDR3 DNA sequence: TGTGCCAGTAGTATAGCTTCACGGAGCCCTAACTATGGCTACACCTTC. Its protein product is CASSIASRSPNYGYTF. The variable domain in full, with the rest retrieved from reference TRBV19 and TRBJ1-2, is DGGITQSPKYLFRKEGQNVTLSCEQNLNHDAMYWYRQDPGQGLRLIYYSQIVNDFQKGDIAEGYSVSREKKESFPLTVTSAQKNPTAFYLCASSIASRSPNYGYTFGSGTRLTVV.

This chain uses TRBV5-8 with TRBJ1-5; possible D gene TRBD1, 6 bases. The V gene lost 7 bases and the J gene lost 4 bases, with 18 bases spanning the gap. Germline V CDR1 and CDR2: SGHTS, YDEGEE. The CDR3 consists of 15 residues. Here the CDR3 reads CASHPLGGPNQPQHF. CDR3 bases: TGTGCCAGCCACCCGTTAGGGGGGCCAAATCAGCCCCAGCATTTT. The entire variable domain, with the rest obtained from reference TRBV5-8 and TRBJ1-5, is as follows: EAGVTQSPTHLIKTRGQQATLRCSPISGHTSVYWYQQALGLGLQFLLWYDEGEERNRGNFPPRFSGRQFPNYSSELNVNALELEDSALYLCASHPLGGPNQPQHFGDGTRLSIL.

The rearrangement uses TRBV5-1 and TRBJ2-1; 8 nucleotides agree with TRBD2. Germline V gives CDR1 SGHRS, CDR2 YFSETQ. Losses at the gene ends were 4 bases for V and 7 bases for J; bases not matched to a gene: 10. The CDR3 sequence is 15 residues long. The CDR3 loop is CASSQETSVANEQFF. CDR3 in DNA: TGCGCCAGCAGCCAAGAGACTAGCGTTGCGAATGAGCAGTTCTTC. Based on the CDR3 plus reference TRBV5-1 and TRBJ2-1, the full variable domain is KAGVTQTPRYLIKTRGQQVTLSCSPISGHRSVSWYQQTPGQGLQFLFEYFSETQRNKGNFPGRFSGRQFSNSRSEMNVSTLELGDSALYLCASSQETSVANEQFFGPGTRLTVL.

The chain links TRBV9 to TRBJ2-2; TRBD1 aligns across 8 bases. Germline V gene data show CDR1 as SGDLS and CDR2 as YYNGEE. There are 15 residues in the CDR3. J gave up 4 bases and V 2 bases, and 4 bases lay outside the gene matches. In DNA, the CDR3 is TGTGCCAGCAGCGTTCGGACAGGGCGCACCGGGGAGCTGTTTTTT. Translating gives CASSVRTGRTGELFF.

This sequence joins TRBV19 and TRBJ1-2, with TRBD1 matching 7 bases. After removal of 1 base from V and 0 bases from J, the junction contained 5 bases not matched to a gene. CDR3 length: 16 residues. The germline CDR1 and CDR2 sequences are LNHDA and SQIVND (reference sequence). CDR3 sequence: CASSIGPQGANYGYTF. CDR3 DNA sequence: TGTGCCAGTAGTATAGGCCCCCAGGGGGCTAACTATGGCTACACCTTC.

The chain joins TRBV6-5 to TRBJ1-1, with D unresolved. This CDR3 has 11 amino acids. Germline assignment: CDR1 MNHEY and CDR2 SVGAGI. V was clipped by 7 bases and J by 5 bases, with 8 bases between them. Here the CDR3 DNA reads TGTGCCAGCACTGTTCTTACTGAAGCTTTCTTT. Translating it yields CASTVLTEAFF.